A selection of T cell receptor beta chains follows, all from one sample in a study of blood T cell repertoires in COVID-19. Clones were read by immunoSEQ multiplex PCR, and TCRdb kept only the in-frame ones, dropping some. The sample carries 180,000 or so clones, 70% to 90% recorded once. Sequencing was done on a sample of peripheral blood. The receptors were gathered from a person aged 65 to 79 with COVID-19, enrolled during active disease. The CDR3 runs from the conserved cysteine through the conserved F or W. Each record gives: V gene, clone size, CDR3 length, J gene, D gene, CDR3 DNA, CDR3 protein. D genes are given only for firm matches. Size values are once, few and many counts, or a class for expanded clones, and some rows have none.

TRBV4-2	NA	15	TRBJ2-5	NA	TGTGCCAGCAGCCAAGTTTTGACAGGTCAAGAGACCCAGTACTTC	CASSQVLTGQETQYF
TRBV6-5	NA	14	TRBJ1-6	TRBD1	TGTGCCAGCAGTAAGGAGGGGGCGACGGCACCCCTCCACTTT	CASSKEGATAPLHF
TRBV29-1	few	14	TRBJ1-2	NA	TGCAGCGTCGATCGGGTCGCCCCGGACTATGGCTACACCTTC	CSVDRVAPDYGYTF
TRBV2	NA	15	TRBJ1-5	NA	TGTGCCAGCAGTGAAGCTACCGGGGGTCACAAGCCCCAGCATTTT	CASSEATGGHKPQHF
TRBV7-2	NA	15	TRBJ2-1	NA	TGTGCCAGCAGCATTGACAGGCCGGGAGGCAATGAGCAGTTCTTC	CASSIDRPGGNEQFF
TRBV5-6	NA	14	TRBJ1-1	NA	TGTGCCAGCAGCAAGGACAGATTGAACACTGAAGCTTTCTTT	CASSKDRLNTEAFF
TRBV5-6	NA	14	TRBJ1-3	NA	TGTGCCAGCAGCTTGTCAGGGGCTGGAAACACCATATATTTT	CASSLSGAGNTIYF
TRBV4-3	once	16	TRBJ1-3	NA	TGCGCCAGCAGCCAAGAGGGTGCAGGGAGGGGAAACACCATATATTTT	CASSQEGAGRGNTIYF
TRBV7-8	once	15	TRBJ2-3	TRBD2	TGTGCCAGCGGTCCAACTAGCGGGACGGTTGATACGCAGTATTTT	CASGPTSGTVDTQYF
TRBV4-1	NA	15	TRBJ1-5	NA	TGCGCCAGCAGCCAAGATTGGGGGGATAATCAGCCCCAGCATTTT	CASSQDWGDNQPQHF
TRBV5-4	NA	15	TRBJ1-5	TRBD1	TGTGCCAGCAGCGCCGGACAGGGGGACAATCAGCCCCAGCATTTT	CASSAGQGDNQPQHF
TRBV2	NA	15	TRBJ2-7	NA	TGTGCCAGCAGTCTCGACCAGCTTGGGGGGTACGAGCAGTACTTC	CASSLDQLGGYEQYF
TRBV9	NA	12	TRBJ1-3	NA	TGTGCCAGCAGCGTAGAAGCTGGCACCATATATTTT	CASSVEAGTIYF
TRBV28	NA	15	TRBJ2-5	TRBD2	TGTGCCAGCAGTTCACCCCCCAGCGGGAGGGAGACCCAGTACTTC	CASSSPPSGRETQYF
TRBV6-2/TRBV6-3	NA	16	TRBJ2-7	TRBD1	TGTGCCAGCAGTGATCCAGGGGGCCCCAGCTCCTACGAGCAGTACTTC	CASSDPGGPSSYEQYF
TRBV7-2	NA	15	TRBJ2-1	NA	TGTGCCAGCAGCCTGGACAGCCGACCTCTCAATGAGCAGTTCTTC	CASSLDSRPLNEQFF
TRBV5-6	few	15	TRBJ1-1	NA	TGTGCCAGCAGCGGTAAAGCGGGGGCGGGAACTGAAGCTTTCTTT	CASSGKAGAGTEAFF
TRBV4-1	NA	14	TRBJ1-5	NA	TGCGCCAGCAGCCAGACCTCAGGCTTAGAGCCCCAGCATTTT	CASSQTSGLEPQHF
TRBV4-3	NA	16	TRBJ2-3	TRBD2	TGCGCCAGCAGCCGAGGAGGGATAGCGGGGTTTGATACGCAGTATTTT	CASSRGGIAGFDTQYF
TRBV6-5	NA	13	TRBJ1-5	NA	TGTGCCAGCAGTCGGGGGGATTATCAGCCCCAGCATTTT	CASSRGDYQPQHF